The next 7 T cell receptor beta chains were all read from a single sample in a study of T cell repertoires in cytomegalovirus infection. TCRdb fed the reads into MiXCR, producing one record per CDR3 protein. The table includes 750,000 to 900,000 distinct CDR3 sequences, 25% to 35% detected once. These receptors have no known antigen. This material consisted of cultured CD8+ T cells from PBMCs, taken from culture after CMV antigen stimulation. These receptor sequences come from a human donor in good health (CMV status not recorded). Some clones in this sample may be carry-over from other donors' samples.

The chain combines TRBV12-3 or TRBV12-4 with TRBJ1-2; D uncertain. V lost 2 bases and J lost 4, with 8 bases in between. This CDR3 comprises 13 residues. The CDR3 sequence is CASSLNGGYGYTF. Written as DNA, the CDR3 is TGTGCCAGCAGTTTAAATGGTGGCTATGGCTACACCTTC.

The chain uses TRBV12-3 or TRBV12-4 and TRBJ2-6, with D uncertain. The CDR3 has 15 residues. V was pared by 3 bases and J by 0 bases, with 6 bases between. The CDR3 bases are TGTGCCAGCAGTTTCCTGGACTCTGGGGCCAACGTCCTGACTTTC. Amino acid sequence: CASSFLDSGANVLTF.

Ten or more counts support this clonotype. The CDR3 region is CASSQTDGTGPKTNSYEQYF. CDR3 DNA: TGTGCCAGCAGCCAGACCGACGGGACAGGGCCAAAAACTAACTCCTACGAGCAGTACTTC. The chain is built from TRBV7-9 and TRBJ2-7, with TRBD1 matching 9 bases. Trimming at V came to 5 bases and at J to 0 bases, leaving 20 bases not matched to a gene. CDR3 length: 20 residues. The germline CDR1 and CDR2 sequences are SEHNR and FQNEAQ (reference sequence).

This clonotype was observed a handful of times. The chain couples TRBV7-9 to TRBJ2-2, with D hard to call. The length of the CDR3 is 15 residues. V lost 5 bases to trimming and J lost 0 bases, with 10 bases between them. CDR1 is SEHNR and CDR2 is FQNEAQ in the germline V gene (reference sequence). The DNA for the CDR3 is TGTGCCAGCAGCACCCGGTCTTCGAACACCGGGGAGCTGTTTTTT. Translating it yields CASSTRSSNTGELFF.

This chain uses TRBV27 with TRBJ1-1, with D hard to call. The V gene's germline CDR1 is MNHEY and CDR2 SMNVEV (reference sequence). V lost 3 bases and J lost 3, with 8 bases in between. The CDR3 spans 13 residues. The CDR3 DNA reads TGTGCCAGCAGTTTCGACACTGACACTGAAGCTTTCTTT. Amino acid sequence: CASSFDTDTEAFF.

The chain employs TRBV27 and TRBJ2-1; D is ambiguous. Germline loops: CDR1 MNHEY, CDR2 SMNVEV (reference sequence). The ends were cut back, 7 bases at V and 7 bases at J, with 23 bases in the middle. This CDR3 is 16 amino acids long. This CDR3 is CASTNLPQPPRNEQFF. The CDR3 bases are TGTGCCAGCACCAACCTACCACAGCCGCCGAGGAATGAGCAGTTCTTC.

The sample holds a few counts of this clonotype. The rearrangement links TRBV15 to TRBJ2-2; D call uncertain. Germline CDR1 is LNHNV and CDR2 is YYDKDF (reference sequence). CDR3 length: 17 amino acids. V gave up 0 bases and J gave up 5 bases, with 16 bases separating them. CDR3 amino acids: CATSREPSGFGTGELFF. CDR3 bases: TGTGCCACCAGCAGAGAGCCCTCGGGCTTTGGGACCGGGGAGCTGTTTTTT.